Each of the 30 T cell receptor beta chains below was sequenced from the same sample in a study of cytomegalovirus exposure and HLA in healthy donors. With 60 Vbeta and 13 Jbeta primers, the PCR was carried out. Data came from immunoSEQ multiplex PCR; TCRdb stores just in-frame clones and leaves some out. The table lists approximately 150,000 clones, around three quarters of them singletons, with roughly 2% in the top ten. The sequenced sample was PBMCs. These receptor sequences come from a man in his forties in good health and CMV-seronegative.

This sequence joins TRBV19 and TRBJ1-1; tentative D call: TRBD1 (6 bases). Germline assignment: CDR1 LNHDA and CDR2 SQIVND (reference sequence). V lost 4 bases, J lost 0 bases, and 12 bases lay in between. The CDR3 is 15 amino acids. In nucleotides, the CDR3 is TGTGCCAGTAGTACAGAACAGGGAGTGAACACTGAAGCTTTCTTT. Amino acid sequence: CASSTEQGVNTEAFF.

The chain uses TRBV5-5 and TRBJ2-1, with TRBD1 identical over 11 bases. Germline V gene lookup returns CDR1 SGHKS and CDR2 YYEKEE (reference sequence). J was trimmed by 9 bases and V by 5 bases; bases with no gene match: 4. This CDR3 spans 13 amino acids. In nucleotides, the CDR3 is TGTGCCAGCAGTGGGACAGGGGGGCTTGAGCAGTTCTTC. Its protein product is CASSGTGGLEQFF.

The chain combines TRBV5-1 with TRBJ1-2; the match to TRBD1 covers 11 bases. J gave up 8 bases and V 0 bases, and 6 bases lay outside the gene matches. The CDR3 runs 15 residues. The germline V gene has CDR1 SGHRS and CDR2 YFSETQ. The CDR3, as DNA: TGCGCCAGCAGCTTGGATTGGACAGGGGGCCGGGGCTACACCTTC. Translation gives CASSLDWTGGRGYTF.

The genes are TRBV5-1 and TRBJ1-2; possibly TRBD1 for D (6 bases). V was trimmed by 6 bases and J by 2 bases, leaving 14 bases between them. This CDR3 spans 14 amino acids. CDR1 and CDR2 from the germline V gene are SGHRS and YFSETQ. This CDR3 reads CASTRDNPNYGYTF. The CDR3 DNA is TGCGCCAGCACCCGGGACAACCCAAACTATGGCTACACCTTC. Based on the CDR3 plus reference TRBV5-1 and TRBJ1-2, the full variable domain is KAGVTQTPRYLIKTRGQQVTLSCSPISGHRSVSWYQQTPGQGLQFLFEYFSETQRNKGNFPGRFSGRQFSNSRSEMNVSTLELGDSALYLCASTRDNPNYGYTFGSGTRLTVV.

As to this clone: Other DNA sequences in this specimen translate into the identical CDR3. V gene TRBV18 combines with J gene TRBJ1-3; 8 bases line up with TRBD1. In germline, CDR1 is KGHSH, CDR2 LQKENI. With 0 bases clipped from V and 4 bases from J, the junction kept 2 bases outside the gene matches. The CDR3 has 15 residues. CDR3 nucleotides: TGTGCCAGCTCACCACCGGGACAGGCGGGAAACACCATATATTTT. Amino acids: CASSPPGQAGNTIYF.

This chain joins TRBV7-2 and TRBJ2-7, with 9 bases fitting TRBD1. Per the germline V gene, CDR1 is SGHTA and CDR2 is FQGNSA. The CDR3 is made up of 14 amino acids. The junction had 6 bases not matched to a gene; V was cut back by 5 bases and J by 4 bases. CDR3 nucleotides: TGTGCCAGCAGCGCCGGGACAGGGTATTACGAGCAGTACTTC. Protein sequence: CASSAGTGYYEQYF.

The gene calls are TRBV5-4 and TRBJ2-1, with a tentative D call TRBD1 (6 bases). Germline V gene sequence: CDR1 SGHNT, CDR2 YYREEE (reference sequence). V was pared by 2 bases and J by 7 bases, with 13 bases between. This CDR3 contains 14 residues. DNA of the CDR3: TGTGCCAGCAGCTTTGGGGGCGGGCGGAATGAGCAGTTCTTC. As protein: CASSFGGGRNEQFF.

This chain joins TRBV4-3 and TRBJ2-5, with 8 nucleotides matching TRBD2. V shed 1 base, J shed 7 bases, and the junction held 11 bases outside the gene matches. The CDR3 totals 16 residues. Germline V lookup: CDR1 LGHNA, CDR2 YSLEER. CDR3 sequence: CASSQAVWREVGTQYF. The CDR3 nucleotides read TGCGCCAGCAGCCAAGCAGTTTGGCGGGAGGTTGGGACCCAGTACTTC.

This rearrangement joins TRBV18 to TRBJ1-2, with D possibly TRBD1 on 6 matching bases. Trimming shortened V by 0 bases and J by 5 bases, and 7 bases separated the two germline ends. The V gene's germline CDR1 is KGHSH and CDR2 LQKENI. The length of the CDR3 is 13 residues. This chain's CDR3 is CASSPPQGYGYTF. The CDR3 nucleotides are TGTGCCAGCTCACCACCTCAGGGGTATGGCTACACCTTC.

The CDR3 reads CASSPRDRLIGELFF. The CDR3 coding sequence is TGTGCCAGCAGCCCCCGGGACAGGTTGATCGGGGAGCTGTTTTTT. The rearrangement uses TRBV7-8 and TRBJ2-2, with 8 bases aligning to TRBD1. V was clipped by 5 bases and J by 7 bases; unmatched bases: 9. The CDR3 spans 15 residues. CDR1 and CDR2 from the germline V gene are SGHVS and FQNEAQ.

This clone was counted only a few times. This chain joins TRBV7-9 and TRBJ2-1; 7 bases are a match to TRBD1. The CDR3 covers 16 residues. Germline CDR1 SEHNR, CDR2 FQNEAQ (reference sequence). V was clipped by 5 bases and J by 2 bases; unmatched bases: 9. The CDR3, as DNA: TGTGCCAGCAGCCCCCTCGAGACAGGGCCCTACAATGAGCAGTTCTTC. Its protein is CASSPLETGPYNEQFF. Based on the CDR3 plus reference TRBV7-9 and TRBJ2-1, the full variable domain is DTGVSQNPRHKITKRGQNVTFRCDPISEHNRLYWYRQTLGQGPEFLTYFQNEAQLEKSRLLSDRFSAERPKGSFSTLEIQRTEQGDSAMYLCASSPLETGPYNEQFFGPGTRLTVL.

The chain couples TRBV15 to TRBJ1-2, with D unresolved. V lost 1 base to trimming and J lost 4 bases, with 13 bases between them. CDR1 and CDR2 from the germline V gene are LNHNV and YYDKDF (reference sequence). The CDR3 spans 15 residues. CDR3 amino acids: CATSRVAARGYGYTF. CDR3 bases: TGTGCCACCAGCAGAGTGGCCGCCCGGGGCTATGGCTACACCTTC.

This clone was observed once. The chain is built from TRBV7-2 and TRBJ2-7; TRBD2 agrees at 8 bases. Germline V gene data show CDR1 as SGHTA and CDR2 as FQGNSA. The CDR3 extends over 15 amino acids. V gave up 5 bases and J gave up 4 bases; unmatched junction bases: 10. This chain's CDR3 is CASSRGGRVEYEQYF. The DNA of the CDR3 is TGTGCCAGCAGCCGGGGGGGCAGGGTTGAATACGAGCAGTACTTC.

This CDR3 is CASSLTGEQETQYF. CDR3 bases: TGTGCCAGCAGCTTAACGGGGGAGCAAGAGACCCAGTACTTC. The rearrangement joins TRBV5-6 to TRBJ2-5; perhaps TRBD2 as D (6 bases). Germline CDR1 is SGHDT and CDR2 is YYEEEE. The CDR3 length is 14 residues. Trimming stripped 2 bases from V and 2 bases from J, with 10 bases between.

The rearrangement links TRBV13 to TRBJ1-2; perhaps TRBD1 as D (6 bases). Germline V gene data show CDR1 as PRHDT and CDR2 as FYEKMQ (reference sequence). Trimming removed 2 bases from V and 8 bases from J, with 21 bases in between. The CDR3 is 16 amino acids. This CDR3 reads CASSLSLQTSGEGYTF. As DNA, the CDR3 is TGTGCCAGCAGCTTAAGTCTCCAAACCTCAGGGGAAGGCTACACCTTC.

The chain couples TRBV5-1 to TRBJ1-4; D not certain. This CDR3 is built from 14 residues. Germline V gene data show CDR1 as SGHRS and CDR2 as YFSETQ. Deletions cut 4 bases from V and 6 bases from J, with 13 bases between. CDR3 protein: CASSPGRLDEKLFF. CDR3 in DNA: TGCGCCAGCAGCCCAGGCAGGTTGGATGAAAAACTGTTTTTT.

CDR3 residues: CAGNTGFSWTKNIQYF. The DNA for the CDR3 is TGTGCCGGCAACACAGGGTTTAGTTGGACCAAAAACATTCAGTACTTC. The chain links TRBV19 to TRBJ2-4; tentatively, D is TRBD1 (6 bases). CDR1 and CDR2 (germline): LNHDA, SQIVND (reference sequence). CDR3 length equals 16 residues. V lost 11 bases to trimming and J lost 2 bases, with 22 bases between them.

The chain is built from TRBV10-2 and TRBJ2-1; 8 positions match TRBD2. Trimming took 7 bases from V and 3 from J; bases not matched to a gene: 11. Germline CDR1 WSHSY, CDR2 SAAADI. The CDR3 is 16 residues long. CDR3 coding DNA: TGCGCCAGCACCACTCGAGAGCGGGAGCTCTACAATGAGCAGTTCTTC. This encodes CASTTRERELYNEQFF.

The rearrangement joins TRBV6-6 to TRBJ1-1; D is ambiguous. Germline V gives CDR1 MNHNY, CDR2 SVGAGI (reference sequence). Trimming took off 1 base at V and 7 bases at J, with 10 bases between the two ends. The length of the CDR3 is 13 residues. CDR3: CASSYYYNDEAFF. The CDR3, as DNA: TGTGCCAGCAGTTACTACTATAATGATGAAGCTTTCTTT.

The chain carries TRBV7-8 and TRBJ1-1; possibly TRBD1 for D (6 bases). There are 13 residues in the CDR3. V lost 2 bases, J lost 11 bases, and 15 bases lay in between. Per the germline V gene, CDR1 is SGHVS and CDR2 is FQNEAQ. Here the CDR3 DNA reads TGTGCCAGCAGCTTATCCCCGCAGGGGTGGGCTTTCTTT. Translating it yields CASSLSPQGWAFF. The complete variable domain, with remaining parts taken from reference TRBV7-8 and TRBJ1-1, reads GAGVSQSPRYKVAKRGQDVALRCDPISGHVSLFWYQQALGQGPEFLTYFQNEAQLDKSGLPSDRFFAERPEGSVSTLKIQRTQQEDSAVYLCASSLSPQGWAFFGQGTRLTVV.

The CDR3 sequence: CASSLRGARGYTF. Here the CDR3 DNA reads TGTGCCAGCTCTCTTCGGGGGGCTCGAGGCTACACCTTC. V and J are TRBV2 and TRBJ1-2, with a weak D call TRBD1 (6 bases). The V and J ends lost 8 bases and 8 bases respectively, with 18 bases between them. CDR1 SNHLY and CDR2 FYNNEI come from the germline V gene. The CDR3 has 13 residues.

V and J are TRBV2 and TRBJ1-1, with D uncertain. Germline-derived CDR1 and CDR2 are SNHLY and FYNNEI. The CDR3 is 11 residues long. With 8 bases removed from V and 4 bases from J, the gap between germline ends came to 8 bases. The CDR3 nucleotides are TGTGCCAGCGTAGAGGCCACTGAAGCTTTCTTT. It is translated as CASVEATEAFF.

This clone was counted between two and nine times. V gene TRBV6-5 combines with J gene TRBJ2-3; TRBD2 matches 12 bases. This CDR3 contains 15 residues. The germline V gene has CDR1 MNHEY and CDR2 SVGAGI. V was pared by 3 bases and J by 3 bases, with 1 base of the junction left unmatched. The CDR3 nucleotides are TGTGCCAGCAGTTATCTAGCGGGAGGGACAGATACGCAGTATTTT. This translates into CASSYLAGGTDTQYF.

The chain employs TRBV18 and TRBJ2-5; the D is unclear. The germline V gene has CDR1 KGHSH and CDR2 LQKENI. CDR3 length equals 14 residues. Trimming removed 4 bases at V and 2 bases at J, with 11 bases between. The CDR3 here is CASSLLGAQETQYF. DNA for the CDR3: TGTGCCAGCTCACTTCTCGGAGCTCAAGAGACCCAGTACTTC.

The J gene is TRBJ1-1, the V gene TRBV5-1; D is unresolved. The germline V and J ends were trimmed by 1 base and 3 bases, with 13 bases remaining between them. The CDR3 is 15 amino acids. CDR1 is SGHRS and CDR2 is YFSETQ in the germline V gene. CDR3 nucleotides: TGCGCCAGCAGCTTGAATTCTATGAGTTACACTGAAGCTTTCTTT. Residues: CASSLNSMSYTEAFF.

V usage is TRBV6-6 and J usage is TRBJ2-4; 8 nucleotides match TRBD1. Losses at the gene ends were 4 bases for V and 7 bases for J; bases not matched to a gene: 9. This CDR3 is 15 amino acids long. Germline values: CDR1 MNHNY, CDR2 SVGAGI (reference sequence). CDR3 region: CASSLQGGDRNIQYF. The CDR3 DNA reads TGTGCCAGCAGTTTACAGGGGGGCGATAGGAACATTCAGTACTTC.

The J gene is TRBJ1-5, the V gene TRBV6-6, with a possible D match to TRBD1 (6 bases). The CDR3 runs to 14 residues. Germline-derived CDR1 and CDR2 are MNHNY and SVGAGI (reference sequence). V gave up 6 bases and J gave up 2 bases, with 11 bases separating them. CDR3 loop: CASSLQGRNQPQHF. CDR3 nucleotide sequence: TGTGCCAGCAGCCTACAGGGCCGCAATCAGCCCCAGCATTTT.

A word on this clone: The junction departs from germline at one end; a sequencing error may be responsible. V gene TRBV6-5 combines with J gene TRBJ2-2, with a tentative D call TRBD1 (6 bases). This CDR3 has 14 amino acids. Per the germline V gene, CDR1 is MNHEY and CDR2 is SVGAGI. CDR3 sequence: CASSKTGNSGELFF. As DNA, the CDR3 is TGTGCCAGCAGCAAAACAGGGAACTCCGGGGAGCTGTTTTTT.

The V and J genes are TRBV15 and TRBJ1-1; a weak D match, TRBD1 (5 bases). The CDR3 extends over 14 amino acids. Germline assignment: CDR1 LNHNV and CDR2 YYDKDF (reference sequence). V shed 0 bases and J shed 4 bases, with 9 bases lying between them. CDR3 sequence reads: CATSRDRVVTEAFF. The CDR3 nucleotides read TGTGCCACCAGCAGAGACAGGGTGGTCACTGAAGCTTTCTTT. Full variable domain (rest looked up from reference TRBV15 and TRBJ1-1): DAMVIQNPRYQVTQFGKPVTLSCSQTLNHNVMYWYQQKSSQAPKLLFHYYDKDFNNEADTPDNFQSRRPNTSFCFLDIRSPGLGDTAMYLCATSRDRVVTEAFFGQGTRLTVV.

This clone was seen just once. The chain carries TRBV15 and TRBJ2-1, with 8 nucleotides matching TRBD1. The CDR3 loop spans 18 amino acids. The germline CDR1 and CDR2 sequences are LNHNV and YYDKDF (reference sequence). V gave up 3 bases and J gave up 2 bases; unmatched junction bases: 12. CDR3 DNA sequence: TGTGCCACCAGCAGCCCCCGGGCAGGGGGCAAGACCTACAATGAGCAGTTCTTC. This gives the protein CATSSPRAGGKTYNEQFF.